Below, 15 T cell receptor beta chains from the same sample are listed, as sequenced in a study of cytotoxic CD8 clonotypes in ibrutinib-treated CLL. Sequenced by immunoSEQ multiplex PCR; TCRdb stores in-frame clones only, minus some. The table includes about 140,000 clones, about 80% detected once. Material: PBMCs, obtained after 24 months of ibrutinib treatment. The source is a human donor with chronic lymphocytic leukemia.

The V and J genes are TRBV11-2 and TRBJ1-2, with TRBD1 identical over 7 bases. CDR1 is SGHAT, CDR2 FQNNGV, per germline. This CDR3 is built from 13 residues. Trimming took 5 bases from V and 7 from J; bases not matched to a gene: 7. The CDR3 loop is CASSTRQGGGYTF. CDR3 nucleotides: TGTGCCAGCAGCACACGACAGGGAGGTGGCTACACCTTC.

V gene TRBV28 combines with J gene TRBJ1-2; D perhaps matches TRBD1 (5 bases). With 4 bases removed from V and 1 base from J, the gap between germline ends came to 7 bases. This CDR3 has 13 amino acids. Germline V CDR1 and CDR2: MDHEN, SYDVKM. CDR3: CASSWRGNYGYTF. The DNA of the CDR3 is TGTGCCAGCAGTTGGAGGGGTAACTATGGCTACACCTTC.

The CDR3 DNA sequence: TGTGCCAGCAGCCCACTAGGGCACCCCGGCGGTGAGCAGTTCTTC. Translation: CASSPLGHPGGEQFF. This chain joins TRBV6-5 and TRBJ2-1; TRBD2 might be the D (5 bases). The V and J ends lost 6 bases and 9 bases respectively, with 21 bases between them. This CDR3 comprises 15 residues. Germline CDR1 MNHEY, CDR2 SVGAGI.

Concerning this clone: Distinct nucleotide sequences in the sample also encode this CDR3. In DNA form, the CDR3 reads TGTGCCAGCTCACCCACAACCTACGAGCAGTACTTC. Translation: CASSPTTYEQYF. The V gene is TRBV18, the J gene TRBJ2-7; D call uncertain. The CDR3 is made up of 12 amino acids. The germline CDR1 and CDR2 sequences are KGHSH and LQKENI. Trimming took off 3 bases at V and 2 bases at J, with 5 bases between the two ends.

This clone was seen many times. This rearrangement joins TRBV4-1 to TRBJ2-1; the match to TRBD2 covers 13 bases. V lost 7 bases, J lost 8 bases, and 11 bases stayed unmatched. The CDR3 is made up of 16 amino acids. The germline V gene encodes CDR1 MGHRA and CDR2 YSYEKL. This chain's CDR3 is CASNLGLAGVFDEQFF. The CDR3 DNA reads TGCGCCAGCAACCTAGGACTAGCGGGAGTTTTCGATGAGCAGTTCTTC.

This clone was detected a few times. The rearrangement uses TRBV19 and TRBJ2-4, with TRBD1 as a possible D gene (5 bases). V dropped 3 bases and J dropped 5 bases, with 8 bases sitting between them. Germline V gene data show CDR1 as LNHDA and CDR2 as SQIVND (reference sequence). CDR3 length: 13 residues. CDR3 loop: CASSIGAQNIQYF. The CDR3 DNA reads as TGTGCCAGTAGTATTGGGGCTCAAAACATTCAGTACTTC.

In DNA form, the CDR3 reads TGTGCCAGCAGCCAACTAGCGGGGGGAACAGATACGCAGTATTTT. This gives the protein CASSQLAGGTDTQYF. This chain links TRBV6-4 with TRBJ2-3; 12 nucleotides match TRBD2. Germline CDR1 is MRHNA and CDR2 is SNTAGT. Trimming at V came to 6 bases and at J to 3 bases, leaving 4 bases not matched to a gene. This CDR3 is 15 amino acids long.

The genes are TRBV7-2 and TRBJ2-7; 8 nucleotides match TRBD2. After removal of 4 bases from V and 7 bases from J, the junction contained 15 bases not matched to a gene. Germline V gene data show CDR1 as SGHTA and CDR2 as FQGNSA. The CDR3 has 16 amino acids. This chain's CDR3 is CASSWRGLVGAWEQYF. The CDR3 DNA is TGTGCCAGCAGCTGGAGGGGACTAGTTGGGGCATGGGAGCAGTACTTC.

A few counts support this clone. The CDR3 bases are TGTGCCAGCAGCTTGGCCTCGGGAGATACGCAGTATTTT. This sequence encodes CASSLASGDTQYF. The V gene is TRBV5-4, the J gene TRBJ2-3; D call uncertain. Per germline, CDR1 SGHNT and CDR2 YYREEE (reference sequence). CDR3 length: 13 amino acids. V gave up 0 bases and J gave up 5 bases, with 7 bases separating them.

This clone was observed a handful of times. The CDR3 is CASSRPGLNQPQHF. Written as DNA, the CDR3 is TGTGCCAGCAGTCGACCGGGGCTCAATCAGCCCCAGCATTTT. The chain links TRBV27 to TRBJ1-5; weak D call: TRBD1 (5 bases). Trimming left V 5 bases short and J 3 bases short, with 11 bases between. The length of the CDR3 is 14 residues. The V gene's germline CDR1 is MNHEY and CDR2 SMNVEV (reference sequence).

As DNA, the CDR3 is TGTGCCAGCAGTGAATGGGACAGCCAAACCTACGAGCAGTACTTC. This translates into CASSEWDSQTYEQYF. This chain joins TRBV6-1 and TRBJ2-7; 7 nucleotides align to TRBD1. The trim removed 2 bases at V and 2 bases at J, leaving 6 bases unmatched. The CDR3 extends over 15 amino acids. Germline V gives CDR1 MNHNS, CDR2 SASEGT.

The chain couples TRBV19 to TRBJ1-6; D unresolved. The V gene's germline CDR1 is LNHDA and CDR2 SQIVND (reference sequence). Trimming stripped 3 bases from V and 8 bases from J, with 5 bases between. This CDR3 comprises 12 residues. The CDR3 spells CASSIRDSPLHF. As DNA, the CDR3 is TGTGCCAGTAGTATCCGGGATTCACCCCTCCACTTT.

The V call is TRBV27, the J call TRBJ2-1; the match to TRBD2 covers 8 bases. The V segment lost 6 bases and the J segment 9 bases; nucleotides outside the gene matches: 7. Germline values: CDR1 MNHEY, CDR2 SMNVEV (reference sequence). The CDR3 spans 13 residues. The CDR3 nucleotides read TGTGCCAGCAGCCCTTACGGGGGGGGTGAGCAGTTCTTC. Protein: CASSPYGGGEQFF.

The chain links TRBV7-3 to TRBJ2-5; D is perhaps TRBD2 (6 bases). CDR1 and CDR2 from the germline V gene are SGHTA and FQGTGA. The germline V and J ends were trimmed by 5 bases and 2 bases, with 9 bases remaining between them. There are 13 residues in the CDR3. This chain's CDR3 is CASSPREQETQYF. The CDR3 nucleotides are TGTGCCAGCAGCCCACGGGAGCAAGAGACCCAGTACTTC. Drawing the rest from reference TRBV7-3 and TRBJ2-5, the complete variable domain is GAGVSQTPSNKVTEKGKYVELRCDPISGHTALYWYRQSLGQGPEFLIYFQGTGAADDSGLPNDRFFAVRPEGSVSTLKIQRTERGDSAVYLCASSPREQETQYFGPGTRLLVL.

This chain uses TRBV28 with TRBJ2-7; perhaps TRBD1 as D (6 bases). This CDR3 contains 14 residues. The germline gives CDR1 MDHEN, CDR2 SYDVKM. Trimming cost V 4 bases and J 3 bases, with 13 bases left between them. The CDR3 DNA is TGTGCCAGCAGTTCCTTGGGGGCTCTCTACGAGCAGTACTTC. Translated: CASSSLGALYEQYF.